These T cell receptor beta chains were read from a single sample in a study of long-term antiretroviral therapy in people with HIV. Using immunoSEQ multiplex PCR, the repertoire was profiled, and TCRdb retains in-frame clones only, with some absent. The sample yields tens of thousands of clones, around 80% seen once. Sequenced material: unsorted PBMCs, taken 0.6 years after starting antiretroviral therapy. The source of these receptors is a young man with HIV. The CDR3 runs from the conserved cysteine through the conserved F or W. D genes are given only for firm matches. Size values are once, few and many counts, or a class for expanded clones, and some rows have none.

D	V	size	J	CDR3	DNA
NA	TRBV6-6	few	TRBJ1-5	CASSYPGPQHF	TGTGCCAGCAGTTACCCCGGACCCCAGCATTTT
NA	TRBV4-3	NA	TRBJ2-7	CASSQDQGPLSEQYF	TGCGCCAGCAGCCAAGATCAAGGGCCTCTTTCTGAGCAGTACTTC
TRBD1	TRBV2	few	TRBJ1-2	CASTGQGARGYTF	TGTGCCAGCACCGGACAGGGGGCAAGGGGCTACACCTTC
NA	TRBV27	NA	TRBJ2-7	CASMGLAYEQYF	TGTGCCAGCATGGGACTGGCATACGAGCAGTACTTC
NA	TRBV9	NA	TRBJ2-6	CASSPSVTSSGANVLTF	TGTGCCAGCAGTCCGTCGGTCACAAGCTCTGGGGCCAACGTCCTGACTTTC
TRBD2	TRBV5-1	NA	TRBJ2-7	CASSPKRGSDEQYF	TGCGCCAGCAGCCCCAAGCGGGGGAGCGACGAGCAGTACTTC
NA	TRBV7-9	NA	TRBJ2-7	CASSLGPAEGGYEQYF	TGTGCCAGCAGCTTAGGACCGGCGGAAGGGGGCTACGAGCAGTACTTC
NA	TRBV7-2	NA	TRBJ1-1	CASSLVKGAEAFF	TGTGCCAGCAGCTTAGTGAAAGGCGCTGAAGCTTTCTTT
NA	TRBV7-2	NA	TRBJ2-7	CASSPTSGSYEQYF	TGTGCCAGCAGCCCGACCTCAGGGAGCTACGAGCAGTACTTC
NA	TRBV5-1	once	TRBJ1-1	CASSLRSLNTEAFF	TGCGCCAGCAGCTTGAGGAGCTTGAACACTGAAGCTTTCTTT
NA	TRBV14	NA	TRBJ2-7	CASSLGGVLEQYF	TGTGCCAGCAGCCTAGGGGGAGTACTGGAGCAGTACTTC
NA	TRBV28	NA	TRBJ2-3	CASSLRWTDTQYF	TGTGCCAGCAGTTTACGTTGGACAGATACGCAGTATTTT
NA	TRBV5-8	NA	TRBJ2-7	CASSLGLDEQYF	TGTGCCAGCAGCTTGGGTCTCGACGAGCAGTACTTC
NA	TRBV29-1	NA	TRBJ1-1	CSAQNTEAFF	TGCAGCGCACAGAACACTGAAGCTTTCTTT
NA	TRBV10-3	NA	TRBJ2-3	CAMNRGLGDTQYF	TGTGCCATGAACCGGGGATTAGGGGATACGCAGTATTTT
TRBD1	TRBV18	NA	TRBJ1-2	CASSPQGGGNGYTF	TGTGCCAGCTCCCCACAAGGGGGCGGGAACGGCTACACCTTC
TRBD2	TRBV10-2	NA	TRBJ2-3	CASISARQTSQIPNTQYF	TGCGCCAGCATTTCGGCGCGACAGACTAGCCAAATTCCAAATACGCAGTATTTT
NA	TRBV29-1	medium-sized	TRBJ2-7	CSVPGTWGSYEQYF	TGCAGCGTCCCCGGGACCTGGGGGTCCTACGAGCAGTACTTC
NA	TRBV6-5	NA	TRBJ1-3	CASVHGNTIYF	TGTGCCAGCGTCCATGGAAACACCATATATTTT
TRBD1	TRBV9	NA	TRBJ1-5	CASSKGTGGGNQPQHF	TGTGCCAGCAGCAAAGGGACAGGGGGTGGCAATCAGCCCCAGCATTTT
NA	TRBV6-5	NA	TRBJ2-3	CASSYSGKLSTDTQYF	TGTGCCAGCAGTTATTCCGGCAAACTTAGCACAGATACGCAGTATTTT
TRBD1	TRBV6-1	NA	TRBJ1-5	CASKGTGLQPQHF	TGTGCCAGCAAGGGGACAGGGCTTCAGCCCCAGCATTTT
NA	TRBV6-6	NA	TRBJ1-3	CASRPGHTSGNTIYF	TGTGCCAGCAGGCCGGGACACACCTCTGGAAACACCATATATTTT
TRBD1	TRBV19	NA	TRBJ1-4	CASKRQGVEKLFF	TGTGCCAGTAAGAGACAGGGGGTTGAAAAACTGTTTTTT
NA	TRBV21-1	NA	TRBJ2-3	CASSTHIEVREWGTDTQYF	TGTGCCAGCAGCACCCACATTGAGGTGCGGGAGTGGGGCACAGATACGCAGTATTTT
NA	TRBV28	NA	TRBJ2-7	CASRPGTGGSEQYF	TGTGCCAGCCGTCCCGGAACTGGGGGCTCCGAGCAGTACTTC
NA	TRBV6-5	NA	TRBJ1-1	CASSYGGVQAFF	TGTGCCAGCAGTTACGGCGGGGTTCAAGCTTTCTTT
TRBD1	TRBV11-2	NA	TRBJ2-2	CASSLFSGTGFTGELFF	TGTGCCAGCAGCTTATTTTCCGGGACAGGGTTCACCGGGGAGCTGTTTTTT
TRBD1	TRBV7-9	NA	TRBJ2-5	CASSLGGTGIETQYF	TGTGCCAGCAGCTTAGGTGGGACAGGGATCGAGACCCAGTACTTC